This entry lists 24 T cell receptor beta chains sequenced from one sample in a study of blood T cell repertoires in COVID-19. Assay: immunoSEQ multiplex PCR; the TCRdb copy retains only in-frame clones and omits some. The sample includes 250,000 to 300,000 clones, around 89% of them seen just once. Sequencing was done on a sample of peripheral blood. The source is a woman aged 60-75 years with acute or convalescent COVID-19.

The chain couples TRBV28 to TRBJ2-3; 9 bases are a match to TRBD2. After removal of 5 bases from V and 4 bases from J, the junction contained 10 bases not matched to a gene. The CDR3 consists of 16 residues. CDR1 is MDHEN, CDR2 SYDVKM, per germline. The CDR3 is CASSPLGGRAADTQYF. The CDR3 region has the DNA TGTGCCAGCAGTCCTCTAGGCGGGAGGGCGGCAGATACGCAGTATTTT.

The chain has TRBV5-4 and TRBJ1-1, with 7 nucleotides matching TRBD1. V gave up 4 bases and J gave up 0 bases; unmatched junction bases: 9. The V gene's germline CDR1 is SGHNT and CDR2 YYREEE (reference sequence). The CDR3 is made up of 16 amino acids. The CDR3 sequence: CASSATRGTMNTEAFF. The CDR3 nucleotides read TGTGCCAGCAGCGCGACCAGGGGGACGATGAACACTGAAGCTTTCTTT. Drawing the rest from reference TRBV5-4 and TRBJ1-1, the complete variable domain is ETGVTQSPTHLIKTRGQQVTLRCSSQSGHNTVSWYQQALGQGPQFIFQYYREEENGRGNFPPRFSGLQFPNYSSELNVNALELDDSALYLCASSATRGTMNTEAFFGQGTRLTVV.

The chain recombines TRBV5-6 with TRBJ1-3; TRBD1 aligns across 9 bases. V trimming: 4 bases; J trimming: 2 bases; junction bases outside the gene matches: 4. Germline CDR1 reads SGHDT; CDR2 reads YYEEEE. CDR3 length: 15 amino acids. The chain's CDR3 is CASSLGQGTGNTIYF. As DNA, the CDR3 is TGTGCCAGCAGCCTAGGACAGGGGACTGGAAACACCATATATTTT.

The chain has TRBV11-2 and TRBJ2-7; 8 bases map to TRBD2. Germline assignment: CDR1 SGHAT and CDR2 FQNNGV. The ends lost 4 bases at V and 7 bases at J; junction bases unmatched: 0. The CDR3 has 11 amino acids. In DNA form, the CDR3 reads TGTGCCAGCAGCTCGGGGGGGGAGCAGTACTTC. This translates into CASSSGGEQYF. Based on the CDR3 plus reference TRBV11-2 and TRBJ2-7, the full variable domain is EAGVAQSPRYKIIEKRQSVAFWCNPISGHATLYWYQQILGQGPKLLIQFQNNGVVDDSQLPKDRFSAERLKGVDSTLKIQPAKLEDSAVYLCASSSGGEQYFGPGTRLTVT.

CDR3: CAIPRGQDGYGYTF. DNA for the CDR3: TGTGCCATCCCCCGAGGACAGGACGGCTATGGCTACACCTTC. The chain is built from TRBV2 and TRBJ1-2; TRBD1 matches 7 bases. V gave up 10 bases and J gave up 4 bases; unmatched junction bases: 12. Germline CDR1 is SNHLY and CDR2 is FYNNEI. The CDR3 runs to 14 residues. The variable domain in full, with the rest retrieved from reference TRBV2 and TRBJ1-2, is EPEVTQTPSHQVTQMGQEVILRCVPISNHLYFYWYRQILGQKVEFLVSFYNNEISEKSEIFDDQFSVERPDGSNFTLKIRSTKLEDSAMYFCAIPRGQDGYGYTFGSGTRLTVV.

V usage is TRBV5-4 and J usage is TRBJ1-5; D is ambiguous. CDR3 length: 13 residues. V lost 0 bases, J lost 7 bases, and 8 bases lay in between. Per the germline V gene, CDR1 is SGHNT and CDR2 is YYREEE (reference sequence). The CDR3 DNA reads as TGTGCCAGCAGCTTGGGGCCGAACCAGCCCCAGCATTTT. Its translation is CASSLGPNQPQHF.

The V call is TRBV4-3, the J call TRBJ2-3; D remains ambiguous. This CDR3 has 14 amino acids. V gave up 1 base and J gave up 6 bases, with 11 bases separating them. Germline values: CDR1 LGHNA, CDR2 YSLEER. The CDR3 reads CASSQGLPGDTQYF. In DNA form, the CDR3 reads TGCGCCAGCAGCCAAGGGCTACCCGGGGATACGCAGTATTTT.

This chain uses TRBV27 with TRBJ1-2; the D gene is possibly TRBD1 (6 bases). The CDR3 runs to 17 residues. Trimming left V 2 bases short and J 2 bases short, with 18 bases between. Germline CDR1 reads MNHEY; CDR2 reads SMNVEV (reference sequence). This chain's CDR3 is CASSLTRDTVPNYGYTF. The CDR3 region has the DNA TGTGCCAGCAGTTTAACCCGGGACACAGTACCCAACTATGGCTACACCTTC.

In the case of this clone: The same CDR3 also results from other DNA sequences found in this sample. J is TRBJ2-5 and V is TRBV27, with no clear D. Deletions cut 2 bases from V and 2 bases from J, with 6 bases between. CDR1 and CDR2 (germline): MNHEY, SMNVEV (reference sequence). The CDR3 totals 13 residues. CDR3 nucleotides: TGTGCCAGCAGTTTAGGCCGACAAGAGACCCAGTACTTC. As protein: CASSLGRQETQYF.

The rearrangement joins TRBV27 to TRBJ2-1, with TRBD1 as a possible D gene (6 bases). This CDR3 has 14 residues. V lost 5 bases to trimming and J lost 3 bases, with 11 bases between them. Germline CDR1 reads MNHEY; CDR2 reads SMNVEV (reference sequence). The CDR3 spells CASSLQGVYNEQFF. In DNA form, the CDR3 reads TGTGCCAGCAGTCTACAGGGCGTCTACAATGAGCAGTTCTTC.

The chain recombines TRBV27 with TRBJ1-5; D is undetermined. Trimming took 1 base from V and 3 from J, leaving 10 bases between them. The CDR3 is 15 residues long. The V gene's germline CDR1 is MNHEY and CDR2 SMNVEV (reference sequence). CDR3 nucleotides: TGTGCCAGCAGTTTATTGGGCCAAAACAATCAGCCCCAGCATTTT. Protein sequence: CASSLLGQNNQPQHF.

The table lists this clone with a count of one. This chain connects TRBV5-6 to TRBJ1-2; 9 bases fit TRBD1. V gave up 5 bases and J gave up 8 bases; unmatched junction bases: 10. Germline V CDR1 and CDR2: SGHDT, YYEEEE. This CDR3 is 14 amino acids long. Here the CDR3 DNA reads TGTGCCAGCAGTCCCGGGACAGGGAGAAAGGGCTACACCTTC. This gives the protein CASSPGTGRKGYTF.

This clone was picked up one time. V is TRBV29-1 and J is TRBJ1-2; 9 positions match TRBD1. The CDR3 is made up of 13 amino acids. Germline values: CDR1 SQVTM, CDR2 ANQGSEA. V shed 1 base, J shed 5 bases, and the junction held 2 bases outside the gene matches. The CDR3: CSVEGQGVYGYTF. For the CDR3, the DNA is TGCAGCGTTGAAGGACAGGGGGTATATGGCTACACCTTC.

The chain employs TRBV4-2 and TRBJ1-4; D ambiguous. CDR1 and CDR2 from the germline V gene are LGHNA and YNFKEQ. V was clipped by 0 bases and J by 3 bases, with 8 bases between them. The CDR3 length is 15 residues. The CDR3: CASSQDPGSNEKLFF. The CDR3 DNA follows: TGTGCCAGCAGCCAAGATCCGGGGTCTAATGAAAAACTGTTTTTT.

This clone is a singleton in its sample. The V call is TRBV15, the J call TRBJ1-2, with 12 bases that match TRBD1. Germline V gene lookup returns CDR1 LNHNV and CDR2 YYDKDF (reference sequence). The CDR3 runs 16 residues. After removal of 4 bases from V and 6 bases from J, the junction contained 9 bases not matched to a gene. The CDR3 DNA reads as TGTGCCACCAGCACCGGGACAGGGGGCCCTCTTGATGGCTACACCTTC. The encoded protein is CATSTGTGGPLDGYTF. The variable domain in full, with the rest retrieved from reference TRBV15 and TRBJ1-2, is DAMVIQNPRYQVTQFGKPVTLSCSQTLNHNVMYWYQQKSSQAPKLLFHYYDKDFNNEADTPDNFQSRRPNTSFCFLDIRSPGLGDTAMYLCATSTGTGGPLDGYTFGSGTRLTVV.

The chain couples TRBV5-1 to TRBJ2-6, with 9 bases fitting TRBD1. The CDR3 loop spans 14 amino acids. Trimming removed 5 bases from V and 3 bases from J; junction bases left unmatched: 0. Germline V gene sequence: CDR1 SGHRS, CDR2 YFSETQ. The CDR3 sequence: CASRDRGGANVLTF. The CDR3, as DNA: TGCGCCAGCAGGGACAGGGGTGGGGCCAACGTCCTGACTTTC. The full variable domain, rest sourced from reference TRBV5-1 and TRBJ2-6, is KAGVTQTPRYLIKTRGQQVTLSCSPISGHRSVSWYQQTPGQGLQFLFEYFSETQRNKGNFPGRFSGRQFSNSRSEMNVSTLELGDSALYLCASRDRGGANVLTFGAGSRLTVL.

The V gene is TRBV6-2 or TRBV6-3, the J gene TRBJ2-1; D is possibly TRBD2 (6 bases). The V and J ends lost 0 bases and 0 bases respectively, with 15 bases between them. Germline CDR1 reads MNHEY; CDR2 reads SVGEGT. The CDR3 runs to 18 residues. The CDR3 nucleotides are TGTGCCAGCAGTTACTCTCGGGGGACTCAACCCTCCTACAATGAGCAGTTCTTC. This encodes CASSYSRGTQPSYNEQFF.

A single count supports this clone. V and J are TRBV29-1 and TRBJ1-2; TRBD1 aligns across 9 bases. Losses at the gene ends were 4 bases for V and 6 bases for J; bases not matched to a gene: 12. This CDR3 has 15 amino acids. Germline values: CDR1 SQVTM, CDR2 ANQGSEA. The CDR3 reads CSVGGKVDRGHGYTF. The CDR3 DNA sequence: TGCAGCGTTGGGGGGAAGGTGGACAGGGGACATGGCTACACCTTC.

V is TRBV5-4 and J is TRBJ2-5; the match to TRBD2 covers 12 bases. V lost 7 bases and J lost 5; bases outside the gene matches: 3. Germline V gives CDR1 SGHNT, CDR2 YYREEE (reference sequence). The CDR3 runs to 13 residues. CDR3 loop: CASRLAGVETQYF. DNA of the CDR3: TGTGCCAGCCGACTAGCGGGAGTGGAGACCCAGTACTTC. Variable domain in full (rest from reference TRBV5-4 and TRBJ2-5): ETGVTQSPTHLIKTRGQQVTLRCSSQSGHNTVSWYQQALGQGPQFIFQYYREEENGRGNFPPRFSGLQFPNYSSELNVNALELDDSALYLCASRLAGVETQYFGPGTRLLVL.

V and J are TRBV7-3 and TRBJ1-2; D not resolved. The germline V and J ends were trimmed by 4 bases and 0 bases, with 6 bases remaining between them. The germline V gene encodes CDR1 SGHTA and CDR2 FQGTGA. The CDR3 has 13 residues. The CDR3 loop is CASSSSPNYGYTF. In DNA form, the CDR3 reads TGTGCCAGCAGCTCCTCCCCTAACTATGGCTACACCTTC.

The rearrangement uses TRBV6-1 and TRBJ1-1, with no clear D. Deletions cut 1 base from V and 0 bases from J, with 18 bases between. The CDR3 has 18 residues. Germline V gene lookup returns CDR1 MNHNS and CDR2 SASEGT. CDR3 amino acids: CASSEVGKTVLLNTEAFF. CDR3 nucleotide sequence: TGTGCCAGCAGTGAAGTAGGCAAAACGGTACTACTGAACACTGAAGCTTTCTTT.

V usage is TRBV11-2 and J usage is TRBJ1-5, with a weak D call TRBD1 (5 bases). Germline loops: CDR1 SGHAT, CDR2 FQNNGV. With 9 bases removed from V and 6 bases from J, the gap between germline ends came to 18 bases. The CDR3 spans 14 residues. The CDR3 is CARDGGWYRQPQHF. DNA for the CDR3: TGTGCCAGAGACGGGGGATGGTACCGTCAGCCCCAGCATTTT. Based on the CDR3 plus reference TRBV11-2 and TRBJ1-5, the full variable domain is EAGVAQSPRYKIIEKRQSVAFWCNPISGHATLYWYQQILGQGPKLLIQFQNNGVVDDSQLPKDRFSAERLKGVDSTLKIQPAKLEDSAVYLCARDGGWYRQPQHFGDGTRLSIL.

Regarding this clone: Other DNA sequences in this specimen translate into the identical CDR3. This chain links TRBV3-1 (or the pseudogene TRBV3-2) with TRBJ2-7; the D gene is possibly TRBD1 (5 bases). Between the trimmed V and J ends, which lost 1 base and 2 bases, there was a span of 9 bases. CDR3 length equals 14 residues. Germline CDR1 is LGHDT and CDR2 is YNNKEL (reference sequence). The DNA of the CDR3 is TGTGCCAGCAGCCAAGGTACAGGACCCTACGAGCAGTACTTC. Translating it yields CASSQGTGPYEQYF.

V is TRBV2 and J is TRBJ1-6; 8 bases agree with TRBD1. This CDR3 has 15 amino acids. Losses at the gene ends were 6 bases for V and 5 bases for J; bases not matched to a gene: 6. Germline V gene data show CDR1 as SNHLY and CDR2 as FYNNEI. Here the CDR3 reads CASRLMGQDNSPLHF. DNA of the CDR3: TGTGCCAGCAGGCTAATGGGACAGGATAATTCACCCCTCCACTTT. The full variable domain, its missing parts supplied by reference TRBV2 and TRBJ1-6, is EPEVTQTPSHQVTQMGQEVILRCVPISNHLYFYWYRQILGQKVEFLVSFYNNEISEKSEIFDDQFSVERPDGSNFTLKIRSTKLEDSAMYFCASRLMGQDNSPLHFGNGTRLTVT.